The T cell receptor beta chain described here comes from a study of beta chain features in type 1 diabetes. Study findings and constraints: TCRB CDR3s were moderately but significantly shorter in Type 1 diabetes patients in all four CD4+ subsets. The naive, central memory and Treg TCRB repertoires looked more alike in patients than they did in healthy donors.

Based on CD45RO/CCR7/CD25/CD127/CD95/CD27, CD4+ regulatory, stem cell-like memory, naive and central memory cells were sorted. The isolated RNA, all of it, was reverse transcribed, so expressed TCRB transcripts were what got sequenced. Roughly 3.6 million reads per sample were averaged for naive, central memory and regulatory samples. Some clones are missing from TCRdb's copy, which holds only in-frame ones; the method was immunoSEQ multiplex PCR. Of about 240,000 clones detected, 25% to 30% appear once; the ten largest clones hold 3.5% to 4.5%. As to this clone: Its specificity is unknown.

The CDR3 covers 14 residues. Germline lookup yields CDR1 ENHRY and CDR2 SYGVKD. V was pared by 0 bases and J by 5 bases, with 7 bases between. J is TRBJ2-2 and V is TRBV10-3; maybe TRBD2 (5 bases). The TCR sequence derives from a man aged 30-40 years in good health. The sequenced sample consisted of central memory CD4+ T cells from blood. The CDR3 spells CAISESTGTGELFF. The CDR3 nucleotides are TGTGCCATCAGTGAGTCGACGGGGACCGGGGAGCTGTTTTTT.